The rows below give T cell receptor beta chains drawn from one sample of a study of blood T cell repertoires in COVID-19. Method: immunoSEQ multiplex PCR; TCRdb's copy keeps in-frame clones and lacks some. Of about 95,000 clones listed, roughly nine tenths are singletons. The sample was peripheral blood. All receptors come from a woman in her seventies with acute or convalescent COVID-19. CDR3s include the opening cysteine and the closing phenylalanine or tryptophan. Each record gives: J gene, D gene, V gene, clone size, CDR3 DNA, CDR3 protein. The D gene is left open where the match is weak. The size entry is marked missing in some rows and otherwise reads once, few, many or a size class.

>TRBJ1-1|NA|TRBV12-3/TRBV12-4|NA
TGTGCCAGCAGCCAAAACCAGTACACTGAAGCTTTCTTT
CASSQNQYTEAFF
>TRBJ2-3|NA|TRBV7-6|NA
TGTGCCAGCAGCCCCAGGGGGCTAGCGGGGACTAGCACAGATACGCAGTATTTT
CASSPRGLAGTSTDTQYF
>TRBJ2-7|TRBD1|TRBV5-4|NA
TGTGCCAGCAGCGGGCGGGGACAGGGGGTCTACGAGCAGTACTTC
CASSGRGQGVYEQYF
>TRBJ2-7|TRBD2|TRBV28|NA
TGTGCCAGCAGCCAATCTAGCGGCTCCTACGAGCAGTACTTC
CASSQSSGSYEQYF
>TRBJ1-6|TRBD1|TRBV5-6|NA
TGTGCCAGCAGCTTGTTTGGGACAGGGGGGTCACCGAATTCACCCCTCCACTTT
CASSLFGTGGSPNSPLHF
>TRBJ2-1|TRBD2|TRBV5-4|NA
TGTGCCAGCAGCTTGAACCTAGCGGGGGCGTCAAGGGATGAGCAGTTCTTC
CASSLNLAGASRDEQFF
>TRBJ1-2|TRBD1|TRBV7-8|NA
TGTGCCAGCAGCTTAGCGGCAGGGGGCGTGGGCTACACCTTC
CASSLAAGGVGYTF
>TRBJ1-1|TRBD1|TRBV19|few
TGTGCCAGTAATTCAAAACAGGGGAGCGCTGAAGCTTTCTTT
CASNSKQGSAEAFF
>TRBJ1-3|NA|TRBV7-9|NA
TGTGCCAGCAGCTTAGGCGTAATACAGGCTGGAAACACCATATATTTT
CASSLGVIQAGNTIYF
>TRBJ2-2|NA|TRBV12-3/TRBV12-4|NA
TGTGCCAGCAGTCCCGACACCGGGGAGCTGTTTTTT
CASSPDTGELFF
>TRBJ2-5|NA|TRBV13|NA
TGTGCCAGCAGCTCTCAGGGCTCGGAGACCCAGTACTTC
CASSSQGSETQYF
>TRBJ1-5|TRBD1|TRBV19|NA
TGTGCCAGTAGTATAGATACCGGGACAGTGAATCAGCCCCAGCATTTT
CASSIDTGTVNQPQHF
>TRBJ2-2|NA|TRBV5-4|NA
TGTGCCAGCAGCTTGACTACCAAGAACACCGGGGAGCTGTTTTTT
CASSLTTKNTGELFF
>TRBJ2-7|TRBD1|TRBV19|NA
TGTGCCAGTAGTATCGCGCAGGGGGCAGACGAGCAGTACTTC
CASSIAQGADEQYF
>TRBJ2-7|TRBD2|TRBV10-3|once
TGTGCCATCAGTGAATCGTCAGCGGGAAGTAACGAGCAGTACTTC
CAISESSAGSNEQYF
>TRBJ1-2|NA|TRBV29-1|once
TGCAGCGTTGTTCAGGGTTGGGGCTACACCTTC
CSVVQGWGYTF
>TRBJ1-1|NA|TRBV2|NA
TGTGCCAGCAGGACTAACACTGAAGCTTTCTTT
CASRTNTEAFF
>TRBJ1-3|NA|TRBV5-1|NA
TGCGCCAGCAGCAAGGACAGTTTGGGAAACACCATATATTTT
CASSKDSLGNTIYF
>TRBJ2-1|TRBD1|TRBV11-2|once
TGTGCCAGCAGGGAGGACAGGGTGGGCAATGAGCAGTTCTTC
CASREDRVGNEQFF
>TRBJ2-5|NA|TRBV24-1|NA
TGTGCCACCAGTGATGATTCCTCGGGGGTCCAAGAGACCCAGTACTTC
CATSDDSSGVQETQYF
>TRBJ2-5|NA|TRBV5-1|NA
TGCGCCAGCAGCCGTGACAGGGGAGGGGAGACCCAGTACTTC
CASSRDRGGETQYF
>TRBJ2-2|TRBD2|TRBV9|once
TGTGCCAGCAGCGTAGTGGGAGCGGGGGGAAACACCGGGGAGCTGTTTTTT
CASSVVGAGGNTGELFF
>TRBJ1-5|NA|TRBV7-2|NA
TGTGCCAGCAGCCAATCGGGGAGGGAGTATCAGCCCCAGCATTTT
CASSQSGREYQPQHF
>TRBJ2-2|NA|TRBV5-1|NA
TGCGCCAGCAGCTTGGACAGGCGTAAGGGCACCGGGGAGCTGTTTTTT
CASSLDRRKGTGELFF
>TRBJ1-6|NA|TRBV3-1/TRBV3-2|NA
TGTGCCAGCAGCCAAGATGGACAGTCGGGCTCCTATAATTCACCCCTCCACTTT
CASSQDGQSGSYNSPLHF
>TRBJ2-2|TRBD2|TRBV4-1|NA
TGCGCCAGCAGCCATCTTGCGGGGGCGAACACCGGGGAGCTGTTTTTT
CASSHLAGANTGELFF
>TRBJ2-7|TRBD1|TRBV18|NA
TGTGCCAGCTCCTCATCCGGGACAGGGGCCTACGAGCAGTACTTC
CASSSSGTGAYEQYF
>TRBJ1-4|TRBD1|TRBV5-1|NA
TGCGCCAGCAGCCTCCAGGGGGATGTCAATGAAAAACTGTTTTTT
CASSLQGDVNEKLFF
>TRBJ1-5|TRBD1|TRBV6-6|NA
TGTGCCAGCAGTCAAAGGACAGGTCCTTCTCAGCCCCAGCATTTT
CASSQRTGPSQPQHF
>TRBJ2-1|NA|TRBV28|NA
TGTGCCAGCAAAGAGGGTAGGAAGCAGTTCTTC
CASKEGRKQFF
>TRBJ2-5|TRBD1|TRBV11-1|NA
TGTGCCAGCAGACTGGGACAGGGTATCGAGACCCAGTACTTC
CASRLGQGIETQYF
>TRBJ1-4|NA|TRBV21-1|once
TGTGCCAGCAGCAAGGGAGAGAGAAGTCCAACTAATGAAAAACTGTTTTTT
CASSKGERSPTNEKLFF
>TRBJ1-3|TRBD1|TRBV10-3|NA
TGTGCCATCAGAGCCGGGACAGGGATTAGCGTGGAAGGAAACACCATATATTTT
CAIRAGTGISVEGNTIYF